These 27 T cell receptor beta chains share one sample of origin, sequenced in a study of regulatory T cells in long-lasting Graves disease (dated by TCRdb to the early 2020s). The sample's time point label, decoded: newly diagnosed GD, antithyroid drugs for less than 3 months. For both TCR sequencing and RNA sequencing, RNA was extracted from PBMCs using TRIzol. The library came from multiplex PCR. The run used an Illumina HiSeq 4000. TCR beta libraries were built with iRepertoire HTBI primers and Arm-PCR amplification of CDR3 regions. TCRdb reprocessing: public reads trimmed at Q25 with fastp, clones called with MiXCR, in-frame beta chains kept. Under each unique CDR3 protein, matching rows form one entry showing the most common genes and DNA. The sample has around 460,000 distinct CDR3 sequences on record, 12% to 15% of them singletons. In total, the top ten clones hold around a sixth of the sample.

This sample also appeared in a second study, on T cells in Graves' hyperthyroidism and ophthalmopathy.

The material was peripheral blood mononuclear cells (PBMCs), obtained at new diagnosis, from a patient treated with antithyroid drugs. The receptors originated from a woman aged 45-60 years with Graves disease. Donor details come from another sample of the same person, matched by shared clones.

The gene calls are TRBV5-1 and TRBJ2-2, with TRBD2 matching 10 bases. Germline V gene lookup returns CDR1 SGHRS and CDR2 YFSETQ. The trim removed 3 bases at V and 5 bases at J, leaving 4 bases unmatched. CDR3 length: 15 amino acids. This CDR3 is CASSSGTSETGELFF. As DNA, the CDR3 is TGCGCCAGCAGCTCCGGGACTAGCGAGACCGGGGAGCTGTTTTTT.

This clonotype has ten or more counts. The V and J genes are TRBV29-1 and TRBJ2-7; D might be TRBD1 (5 bases). V was pared by 5 bases and J by 2 bases, with 10 bases between. CDR3 length equals 12 residues. The V gene's germline CDR1 is SQVTM and CDR2 ANQGSEA. CDR3 DNA sequence: TGCAGCGTTTCTACAGGAACCTACGAGCAGTACTTC. Translation gives CSVSTGTYEQYF.

This clonotype has at least ten counts. The V and J genes are TRBV11-1 and TRBJ2-1, with 11 bases identical to TRBD2. Germline lookup yields CDR1 SGHAT and CDR2 FQDESV (reference sequence). V lost 2 bases to trimming and J lost 5 bases; unmatched junction nucleotides: 2. The CDR3 length is 15 residues. CDR3 sequence reads: CASSLTSGSHNEQFF. CDR3 nucleotide sequence: TGTGCCAGCAGCTTAACTAGCGGGAGCCACAATGAGCAGTTCTTC.

There are a few counts of this clonotype. V usage is TRBV10-2 and J usage is TRBJ1-2, with TRBD1 as a possible D gene (5 bases). Trimming shortened V by 0 bases and J by 4 bases, and 15 bases separated the two germline ends. CDR1 and CDR2 (germline): WSHSY, SAAADI. This CDR3 has 16 amino acids. The CDR3 protein is CASSESGASTSYGYTF. DNA of the CDR3: TGCGCCAGCAGTGAGTCAGGGGCTTCGACTTCCTATGGCTACACCTTC.

CDR3 nucleotide sequence: TGTGCCAGCGCCGAGGGGGGGGGAACCCCCTATGGCTACACCTTC. It specifies CASAEGGGTPYGYTF. The genes are TRBV7-8 and TRBJ1-2; a weak D match, TRBD1 (6 bases). The V gene lost 8 bases and the J gene lost 4 bases, with 20 bases spanning the gap. Germline assignment: CDR1 SGHVS and CDR2 FQNEAQ. CDR3 length equals 15 residues.

This clonotype was counted many times. The chain recombines TRBV7-9 with TRBJ2-3; D not resolved. The CDR3 runs 16 residues. V lost 2 bases, J lost 0 bases, and 12 bases lay in between. Germline CDR1 and CDR2: SEHNR and FQNEAQ (reference sequence). The CDR3, as DNA: TGTGCCAGCAGCTTACGTTCCCGACTTAGCACAGATACGCAGTATTTT. Its protein is CASSLRSRLSTDTQYF.

This clonotype was seen a handful of times. The chain combines TRBV24-1 with TRBJ2-5; tentatively, D is TRBD1 (6 bases). Germline assignment: CDR1 KGHDR and CDR2 SFDVKD. V lost 2 bases, J lost 3 bases, and 9 bases lay in between. This CDR3 comprises 14 residues. In nucleotides, the CDR3 is TGTGCCACCAGTGATTGGGGGCCAAAAGAGACCCAGTACTTC. Its translation: CATSDWGPKETQYF.

V gene TRBV30 combines with J gene TRBJ2-1; D ambiguous. Germline V CDR1 and CDR2: GTSNPN, SVGIG (reference sequence). The length of the CDR3 is 12 residues. V lost 7 bases and J 6 bases, leaving 13 bases between the germline ends. DNA for the CDR3: TGTGCCTCCAAGCTAGGTGGCAATGAGCAGTTCTTC. This sequence encodes CASKLGGNEQFF.

J is TRBJ2-7 and V is TRBV12-3 or TRBV12-4, with 16 bases fitting TRBD2. This CDR3 comprises 16 residues. Losses at the gene ends were 7 bases for V and 0 bases for J; bases not matched to a gene: 3. The CDR3 reads CASKGTSGGVSYEQYF. As DNA, the CDR3 is TGTGCCAGCAAGGGGACTAGCGGGGGGGTCTCCTACGAGCAGTACTTC.

The chain carries TRBV20-1 and TRBJ2-3; TRBD2 agrees at 11 bases. With 5 bases clipped from V and 2 bases from J, the junction kept 3 bases outside the gene matches. Germline CDR1 DFQATT, CDR2 SNEGSKA (reference sequence). The CDR3 covers 14 residues. CDR3 in amino acids: CSAWTSGYTDTQYF. Written as DNA, the CDR3 is TGCAGTGCTTGGACTAGCGGGTACACAGATACGCAGTATTTT.

This clonotype was counted many times. The J gene is TRBJ2-1, the V gene TRBV3-1; the match to TRBD2 covers 12 bases. The germline V gene has CDR1 LGHDT and CDR2 YNNKEL (reference sequence). The CDR3 spans 15 residues. Trimming at V came to 4 bases and at J to 6 bases, leaving 4 bases not matched to a gene. CDR3 region: CASSRLAGVSNEQFF. DNA for the CDR3: TGTGCCAGCAGCCGACTAGCGGGAGTCTCCAATGAGCAGTTCTTC.

In its sample, this clonotype was seen many times. This rearrangement joins TRBV7-8 to TRBJ2-1; tentatively, D is TRBD2 (7 bases). There are 20 residues in the CDR3. The V and J ends lost 4 bases and 4 bases respectively, with 29 bases between them. CDR1 and CDR2 (germline): SGHVS, FQNEAQ. The CDR3 region is CASSSPPDDRSGVNYNEQFF. As DNA, the CDR3 is TGTGCCAGCAGCTCTCCCCCCGATGACAGGAGCGGGGTAAATTACAATGAGCAGTTCTTC.

The chain has TRBV30 and TRBJ2-7; tentatively, D is TRBD1 (7 bases). V was shortened by 3 bases and J by 7 bases, with 19 bases between the two germline ends. This CDR3 spans 14 amino acids. Germline V lookup: CDR1 GTSNPN, CDR2 SVGIG (reference sequence). The CDR3 is CAWRLEGAGSEQYF. In DNA form, the CDR3 reads TGTGCCTGGAGGCTAGAGGGGGCGGGAAGTGAGCAGTACTTC.

In its sample, this clonotype was seen many times. The rearrangement uses TRBV6-1 and TRBJ1-2, with D unclear. CDR1 is MNHNS, CDR2 SASEGT, per germline. The CDR3 extends over 12 amino acids. The V end lost 5 bases, the J end lost 2 bases, and 6 bases lay between the germline ends. This CDR3 reads CASSTSNYGYTF. CDR3 DNA sequence: TGTGCCAGCAGTACATCAAACTATGGCTACACCTTC.

The sample holds many counts of this clonotype. The genes are TRBV12-3 or TRBV12-4 and TRBJ1-1; D is unclear. V gave up 4 bases and J gave up 1 base, with 10 bases separating them. This CDR3 has 14 residues. CDR3 region: CASSYSFKNTEAFF. The CDR3, as DNA: TGTGCCAGCAGTTACAGTTTTAAGAACACTGAAGCTTTCTTT.

In this sample, this clonotype turned up many times. The chain carries TRBV20-1 and TRBJ2-2; TRBD1 matches at 7 bases. J was trimmed by 4 bases and V by 7 bases; bases with no gene match: 9. Germline CDR1 is DFQATT and CDR2 is SNEGSKA (reference sequence). The CDR3 contains 14 residues. This chain's CDR3 is CSVDGTVGTGELFF. Here the CDR3 DNA reads TGCAGTGTCGACGGGACAGTTGGCACCGGGGAGCTGTTTTTT.

This clonotype was observed at least ten times. The CDR3 loop is CASSYRPGRNTEAFF. The CDR3 DNA is TGTGCCAGCAGCTACCGACCTGGACGGAACACTGAAGCTTTCTTT. V and J are TRBV3-1 and TRBJ1-1; D not certain. Trimming stripped 5 bases from V and 1 base from J, with 14 bases between. The CDR3 runs to 15 residues. The germline CDR1 and CDR2 sequences are LGHDT and YNNKEL (reference sequence).

This clonotype was counted only a few times. The chain links TRBV5-4 to TRBJ2-5; D could derive from TRBD1 or TRBD2 (5 bases each). The CDR3 has 14 residues. Germline V gene data show CDR1 as SGHNT and CDR2 as YYREEE (reference sequence). Trimming removed 3 bases at V and 0 bases at J, with 9 bases between. Here the CDR3 reads CASSWGTNQETQYF. CDR3 DNA sequence: TGTGCCAGCAGCTGGGGGACGAACCAAGAGACCCAGTACTTC.

Only one count was recorded for this clonotype. This rearrangement joins TRBV9 to TRBJ2-6; 8 bases line up with TRBD1. The junction had 10 bases not matched to a gene; V was cut back by 2 bases and J by 0 bases. There are 19 residues in the CDR3. CDR1 and CDR2 from the germline V gene are SGDLS and YYNGEE. CDR3 region: CASSVSLGQEFSGANVLTF. As DNA, the CDR3 is TGTGCCAGCAGCGTCTCGTTGGGACAGGAGTTCTCTGGGGCCAACGTCCTGACTTTC.

This clonotype was counted many times. V gene TRBV28 combines with J gene TRBJ2-5; 7 nucleotides line up with TRBD1. The ends lost 5 bases at V and 5 bases at J; junction bases unmatched: 17. Germline V gene sequence: CDR1 MDHEN, CDR2 SYDVKM. The CDR3 contains 17 residues. The CDR3 coding sequence is TGTGCCAGCAGTCCGAAGACAGGGTGGCTCGGGGTTGAGACCCAGTACTTC. Amino acid sequence: CASSPKTGWLGVETQYF. The full variable domain, completed using reference TRBV28 and TRBJ2-5, is DVKVTQSSRYLVKRTGEKVFLECVQDMDHENMFWYRQDPGLGLRLIYFSYDVKMKEKGDIPEGYSVSREKKERFSLILESASTNQTSMYLCASSPKTGWLGVETQYFGPGTRLLVL.

This clonotype was seen at least ten times. The chain recombines TRBV5-1 with TRBJ2-5; a possible D gene is TRBD1 (6 bases). This CDR3 has 14 residues. Looked up from germline, CDR1 is SGHRS and CDR2 is YFSETQ. The germline V and J ends were trimmed by 4 bases and 1 base, with 11 bases remaining between them. The CDR3 nucleotides read TGCGCCAGCAGCACAGGACAGACCCAAGAGACCCAGTACTTC. Protein product: CASSTGQTQETQYF.

CDR3 sequence reads: CASSEEPTSGYEQFF. The CDR3 bases are TGTGCCAGCAGTGAAGAACCGACTAGCGGGTATGAGCAGTTCTTC. This chain uses TRBV6-4 with TRBJ2-1, with TRBD2 matching over 10 bases. V lost 3 bases to trimming and J lost 8 bases; unmatched junction nucleotides: 7. The CDR3 is 15 amino acids. Germline V CDR1 and CDR2: MRHNA, SNTAGT.

This clonotype has ten or more counts. J is TRBJ2-7 and V is TRBV20-1, with TRBD2 identical over 10 bases. The ends lost 2 bases at V and 4 bases at J; junction bases unmatched: 11. The length of the CDR3 is 16 residues. Germline lookup yields CDR1 DFQATT and CDR2 SNEGSKA (reference sequence). The CDR3 DNA is TGCAGTGCTAGATCCCCGGCGGGGGGACTAGCGTACGAGCAGTACTTC. Translation gives CSARSPAGGLAYEQYF.

This clonotype showed up many times. V and J are TRBV29-1 and TRBJ2-5, with D perhaps matching TRBD1 (5 bases). The CDR3 runs to 11 residues. V lost 5 bases and J lost 3, with 7 bases in between. Germline V gives CDR1 SQVTM, CDR2 ANQGSEA. CDR3 DNA: TGCAGCGTTAGCAGGGAAGAGACCCAGTACTTC. This translates into CSVSREETQYF.

This clonotype has a count of ten or more. This chain uses TRBV20-1 with TRBJ2-1; 8 nucleotides align to TRBD1. The junction had 4 bases not matched to a gene; V was cut back by 0 bases and J by 3 bases. Germline CDR1 DFQATT, CDR2 SNEGSKA (reference sequence). The CDR3 sequence is 15 residues long. The CDR3 loop is CSARDGQGFYNEQFF. Written as DNA, the CDR3 is TGCAGTGCTAGAGACGGACAGGGCTTCTACAATGAGCAGTTCTTC.

Remarks on this clonotype: This may come from a read error, since a much larger clone is one base off. This chain connects TRBV28 to TRBJ2-7; D may match TRBD1 or TRBD2 (5 bases each). The CDR3 spans 14 residues. Germline V lookup: CDR1 MDHEN, CDR2 SYDVKM. CDR3 sequence: CARSLHGTSGEQYF. In DNA, the CDR3 is TGTGCCCGCAGTTTGCACGGGACCTCCGGGGAGCAGTACTTC.

This clonotype was counted at least ten times. The chain recombines TRBV9 with TRBJ2-7, with D possibly matching TRBD1 (6 bases). Trimming pared 3 bases from V and 0 bases from J, leaving 13 bases between. CDR1 is SGDLS and CDR2 is YYNGEE in the germline V gene. This CDR3 is built from 15 residues. The DNA of the CDR3 is TGTGCCAGCAGCGAAACGGGACAAGCCTCCTACGAGCAGTACTTC. This gives the protein CASSETGQASYEQYF.